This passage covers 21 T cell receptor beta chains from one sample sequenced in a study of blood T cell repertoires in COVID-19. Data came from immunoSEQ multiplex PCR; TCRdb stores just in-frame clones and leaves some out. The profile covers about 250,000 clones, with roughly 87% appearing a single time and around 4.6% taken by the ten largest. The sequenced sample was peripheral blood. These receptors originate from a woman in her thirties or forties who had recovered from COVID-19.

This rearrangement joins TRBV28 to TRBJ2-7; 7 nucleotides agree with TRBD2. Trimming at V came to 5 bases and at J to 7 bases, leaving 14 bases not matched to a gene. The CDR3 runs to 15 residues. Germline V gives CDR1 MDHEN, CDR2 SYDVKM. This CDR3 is CASSRPSGVQREQYF. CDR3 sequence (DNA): TGTGCCAGCAGTCGACCCAGCGGGGTCCAGAGGGAGCAGTACTTC. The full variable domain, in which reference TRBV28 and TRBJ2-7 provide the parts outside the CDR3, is DVKVTQSSRYLVKRTGEKVFLECVQDMDHENMFWYRQDPGLGLRLIYFSYDVKMKEKGDIPEGYSVSREKKERFSLILESASTNQTSMYLCASSRPSGVQREQYFGPGTRLTVT.

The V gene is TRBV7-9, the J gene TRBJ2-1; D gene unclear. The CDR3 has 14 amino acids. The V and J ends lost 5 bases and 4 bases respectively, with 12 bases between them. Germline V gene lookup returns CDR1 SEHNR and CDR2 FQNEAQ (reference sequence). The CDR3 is CASSPPLDYNEQFF. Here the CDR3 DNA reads TGTGCCAGCAGCCCCCCCCTAGATTACAATGAGCAGTTCTTC.

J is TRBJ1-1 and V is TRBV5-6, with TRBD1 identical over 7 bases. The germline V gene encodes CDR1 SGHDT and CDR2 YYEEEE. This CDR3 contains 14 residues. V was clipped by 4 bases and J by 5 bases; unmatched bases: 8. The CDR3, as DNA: TGTGCCAGCAGCACCGGACAGGAAGGAACTGAAGCTTTCTTT. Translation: CASSTGQEGTEAFF. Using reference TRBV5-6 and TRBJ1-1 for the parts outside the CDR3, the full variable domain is DAGVTQSPTHLIKTRGQQVTLRCSPKSGHDTVSWYQQALGQGPQFIFQYYEEEERQRGNFPDRFSGHQFPNYSSELNVNALLLGDSALYLCASSTGQEGTEAFFGQGTRLTVV.

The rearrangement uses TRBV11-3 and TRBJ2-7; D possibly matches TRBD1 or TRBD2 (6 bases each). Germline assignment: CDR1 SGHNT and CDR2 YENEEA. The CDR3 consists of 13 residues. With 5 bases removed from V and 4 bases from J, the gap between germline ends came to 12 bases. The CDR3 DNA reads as TGTGCCAGCAGCGTAGGGGGAGGTTACGAGCAGTACGTC. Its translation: CASSVGGGYEQYV.

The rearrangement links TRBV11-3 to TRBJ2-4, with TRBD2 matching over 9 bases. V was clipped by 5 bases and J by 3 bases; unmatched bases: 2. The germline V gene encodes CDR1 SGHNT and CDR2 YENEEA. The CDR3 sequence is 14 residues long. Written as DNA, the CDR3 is TGTGCCAGCAGCAAGACTAGCGGCAAAAACATTCAGTACTTC. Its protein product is CASSKTSGKNIQYF.

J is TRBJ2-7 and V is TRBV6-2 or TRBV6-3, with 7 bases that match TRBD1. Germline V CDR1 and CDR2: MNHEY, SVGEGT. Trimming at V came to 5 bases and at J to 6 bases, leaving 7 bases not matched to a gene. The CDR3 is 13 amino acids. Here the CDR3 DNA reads TGTGCCAGCAGTCCAGGAACAGGGGTCGAGCAGTACGTC. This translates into CASSPGTGVEQYV.

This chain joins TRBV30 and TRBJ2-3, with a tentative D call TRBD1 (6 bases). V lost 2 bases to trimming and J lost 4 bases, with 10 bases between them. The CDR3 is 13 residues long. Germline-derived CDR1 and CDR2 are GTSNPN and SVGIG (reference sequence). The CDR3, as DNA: TGTGCCTGGAGTTACAGGGAATCAGATACGCAGTATTTT. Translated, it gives CAWSYRESDTQYF.

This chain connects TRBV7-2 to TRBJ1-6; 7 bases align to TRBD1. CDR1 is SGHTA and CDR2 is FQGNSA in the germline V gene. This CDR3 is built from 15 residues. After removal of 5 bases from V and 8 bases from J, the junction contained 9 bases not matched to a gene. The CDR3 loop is CASSKKQGIYSPLHF. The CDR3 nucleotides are TGTGCCAGCAGCAAAAAACAGGGGATTTATTCACCCCTCCACTTT. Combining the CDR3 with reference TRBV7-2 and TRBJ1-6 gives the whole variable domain GAGVSQSPSNKVTEKGKDVELRCDPISGHTALYWYRQSLGQGLEFLIYFQGNSAPDKSGLPSDRFSAERTGGSVSTLTIQRTQQEDSAVYLCASSKKQGIYSPLHFGNGTRLTVT.

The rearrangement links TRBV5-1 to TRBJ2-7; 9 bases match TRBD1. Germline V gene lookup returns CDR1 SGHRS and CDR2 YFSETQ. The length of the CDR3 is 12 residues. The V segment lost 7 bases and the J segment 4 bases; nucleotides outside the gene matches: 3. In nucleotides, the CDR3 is TGCGCCAGCGGGGACAGGGCGTACGAGCAGTACTTC. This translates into CASGDRAYEQYF.

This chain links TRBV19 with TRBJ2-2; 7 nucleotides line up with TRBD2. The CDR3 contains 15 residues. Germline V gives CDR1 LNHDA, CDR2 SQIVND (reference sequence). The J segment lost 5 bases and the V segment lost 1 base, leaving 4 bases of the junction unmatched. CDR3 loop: CASSIVQGGTGELFF. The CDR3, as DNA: TGTGCCAGTAGTATAGTCCAGGGAGGGACCGGGGAGCTGTTTTTT.

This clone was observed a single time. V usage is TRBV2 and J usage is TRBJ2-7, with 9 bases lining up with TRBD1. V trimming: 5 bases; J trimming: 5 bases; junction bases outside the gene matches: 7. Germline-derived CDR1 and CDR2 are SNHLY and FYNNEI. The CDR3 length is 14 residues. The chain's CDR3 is CASSLLHRGHEQYF. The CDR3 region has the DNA TGTGCCAGCAGTCTTTTACACAGGGGGCACGAGCAGTACTTC.

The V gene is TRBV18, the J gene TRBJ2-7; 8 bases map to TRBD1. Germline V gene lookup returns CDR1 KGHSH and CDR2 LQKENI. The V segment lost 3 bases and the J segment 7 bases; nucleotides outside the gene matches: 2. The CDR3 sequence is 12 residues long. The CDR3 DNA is TGTGCCAGCTCACCTCGGACAGGGGAGCAGTACGTC. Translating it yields CASSPRTGEQYV.

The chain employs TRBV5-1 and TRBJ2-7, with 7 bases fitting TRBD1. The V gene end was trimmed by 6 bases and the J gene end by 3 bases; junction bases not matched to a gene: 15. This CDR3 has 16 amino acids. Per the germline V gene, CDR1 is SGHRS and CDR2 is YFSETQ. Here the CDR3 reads CASTLATGARGYEQYF. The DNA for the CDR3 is TGCGCCAGCACTTTGGCTACAGGGGCCCGAGGCTACGAGCAGTACTTC.

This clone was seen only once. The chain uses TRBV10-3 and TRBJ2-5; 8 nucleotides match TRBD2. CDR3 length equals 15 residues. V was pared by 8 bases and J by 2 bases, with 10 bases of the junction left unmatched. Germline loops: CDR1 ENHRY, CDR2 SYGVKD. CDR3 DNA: TGTGCCATCGGCACCCCGGGACTAGAACAAGAGACCCAGTACTTC. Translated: CAIGTPGLEQETQYF.

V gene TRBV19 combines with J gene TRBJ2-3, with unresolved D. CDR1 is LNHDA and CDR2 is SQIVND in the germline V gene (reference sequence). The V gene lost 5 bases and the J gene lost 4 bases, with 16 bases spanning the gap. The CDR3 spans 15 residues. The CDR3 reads CASSDDSDRADTQYF. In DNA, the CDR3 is TGTGCCAGTAGTGACGACTCGGATCGGGCAGATACGCAGTATTTT. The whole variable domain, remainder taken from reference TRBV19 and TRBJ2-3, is DGGITQSPKYLFRKEGQNVTLSCEQNLNHDAMYWYRQDPGQGLRLIYYSQIVNDFQKGDIAEGYSVSREKKESFPLTVTSAQKNPTAFYLCASSDDSDRADTQYFGPGTRLTVL.

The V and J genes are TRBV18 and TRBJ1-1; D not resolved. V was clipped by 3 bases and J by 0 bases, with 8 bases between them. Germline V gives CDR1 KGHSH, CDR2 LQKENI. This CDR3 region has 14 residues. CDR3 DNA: TGTGCCAGCTCACCCCAGGATGTGAACACTGAAGCTTTCTTT. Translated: CASSPQDVNTEAFF.

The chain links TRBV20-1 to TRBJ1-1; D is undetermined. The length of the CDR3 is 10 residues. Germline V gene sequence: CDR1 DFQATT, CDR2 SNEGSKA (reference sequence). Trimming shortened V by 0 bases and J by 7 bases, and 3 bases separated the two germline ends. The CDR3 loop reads CSARDGEAFF. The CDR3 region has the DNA TGCAGTGCTAGAGACGGTGAAGCTTTCTTT.

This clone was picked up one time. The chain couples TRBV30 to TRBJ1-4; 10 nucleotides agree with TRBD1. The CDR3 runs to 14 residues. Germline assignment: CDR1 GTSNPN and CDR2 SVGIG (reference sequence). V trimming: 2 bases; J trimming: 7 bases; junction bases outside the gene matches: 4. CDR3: CAWSRQGAREKLFF. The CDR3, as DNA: TGTGCCTGGAGTCGACAGGGGGCGCGTGAAAAACTGTTTTTT.

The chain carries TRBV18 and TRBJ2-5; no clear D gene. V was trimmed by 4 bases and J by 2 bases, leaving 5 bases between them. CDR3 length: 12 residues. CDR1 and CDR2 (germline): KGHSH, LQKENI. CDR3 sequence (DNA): TGTGCCAGCTCACGAGCTCAAGAGACCCAGTACTTC. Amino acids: CASSRAQETQYF.

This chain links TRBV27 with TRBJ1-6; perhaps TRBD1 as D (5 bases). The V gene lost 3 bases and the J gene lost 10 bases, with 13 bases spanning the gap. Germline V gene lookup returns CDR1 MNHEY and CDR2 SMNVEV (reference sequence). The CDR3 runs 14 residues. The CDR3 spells CASSFVDKRSPLHF. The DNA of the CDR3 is TGTGCCAGCAGTTTCGTGGACAAGCGATCACCCCTCCACTTT.

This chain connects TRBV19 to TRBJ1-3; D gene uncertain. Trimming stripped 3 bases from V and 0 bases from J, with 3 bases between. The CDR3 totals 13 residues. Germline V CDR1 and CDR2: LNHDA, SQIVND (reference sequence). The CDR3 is CASSMSSGNTIYF. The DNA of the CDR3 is TGTGCCAGTAGTATGAGCTCTGGAAACACCATATATTTT.